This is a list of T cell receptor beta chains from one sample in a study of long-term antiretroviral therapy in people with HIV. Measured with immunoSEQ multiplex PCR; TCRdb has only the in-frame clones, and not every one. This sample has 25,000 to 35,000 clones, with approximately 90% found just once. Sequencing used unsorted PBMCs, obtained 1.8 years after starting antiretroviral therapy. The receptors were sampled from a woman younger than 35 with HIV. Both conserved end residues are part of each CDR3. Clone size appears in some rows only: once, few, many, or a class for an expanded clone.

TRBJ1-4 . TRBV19 CASSRGQGSNEKLFF
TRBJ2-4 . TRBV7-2 CASSLGSRGILAKNIQYF
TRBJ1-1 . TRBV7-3 CASSLIAGLGGTEAFF
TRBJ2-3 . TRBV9 CASSDGATPAQYF
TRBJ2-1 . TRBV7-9 CASSAGTSGLSSYNEQFF
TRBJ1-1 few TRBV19 CASSPTGLGDTEAFF
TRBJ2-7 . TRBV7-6 CASSLGLASGYEQYF
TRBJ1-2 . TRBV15 CATSRAKDDVRGYTF
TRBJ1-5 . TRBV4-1 CASSQGDRLDQPQHF
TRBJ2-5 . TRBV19 CASSTFDRGSSLPQYF
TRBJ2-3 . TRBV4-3 CASSEGVGSTDTQYF
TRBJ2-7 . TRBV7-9 CASSPDRGDGEQYF
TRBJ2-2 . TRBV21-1 CASSPGRGNTGELFF
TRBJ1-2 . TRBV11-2 CASSLTGWDGYTF
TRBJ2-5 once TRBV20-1 CSASQETQYF
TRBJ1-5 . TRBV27 CAGAHGRTEPGTHQPQHF
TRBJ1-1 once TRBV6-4 CASSDGVNTEAFF
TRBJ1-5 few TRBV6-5 CASSYSGPSQPQHF
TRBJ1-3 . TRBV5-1 CASSLDGGNTIYF
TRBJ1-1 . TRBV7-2 CASSSYTEAFF
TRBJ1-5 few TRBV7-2 CASSLGQYSNQPQHF
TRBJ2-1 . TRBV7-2 CASSSGVGERERGNEQFF
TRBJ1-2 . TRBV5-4 CASSTETGRSGGYTF
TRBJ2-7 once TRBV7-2 CASSSDRYSYEQYF
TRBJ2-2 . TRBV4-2 CASSQRDTGNTGELFF
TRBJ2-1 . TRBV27 CASSFPGSSYNEQFF
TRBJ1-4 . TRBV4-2 CASSSQTGPPNEKLFF
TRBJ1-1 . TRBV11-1 CASSLQTGARTEAFF
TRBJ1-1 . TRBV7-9 CASSPVTGFAEAFF
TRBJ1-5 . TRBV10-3 CAIGADPPKSTGYSNQPQHF
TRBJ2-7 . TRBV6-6 CASIKGSSSYEQYF
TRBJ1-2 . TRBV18 CASSRLDSKTRYTF
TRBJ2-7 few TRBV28 CASSQNDYTAYEQYF
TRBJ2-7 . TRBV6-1 CASSRRDREVSEQYF
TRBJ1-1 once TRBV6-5 CASRETGGRDEAFF
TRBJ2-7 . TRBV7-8 CASSRDRGYEQYF
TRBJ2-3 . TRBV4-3 CASSQEFPLSTDTQYF
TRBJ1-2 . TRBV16 CASSPGQGFDYGYTF
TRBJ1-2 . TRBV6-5 CASSYGGEGYGYTF
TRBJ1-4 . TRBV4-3 CASSQTTGRGEKLFF
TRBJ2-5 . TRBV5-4 CASSGGGGLETQYF
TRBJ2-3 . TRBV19 CASNDPQGTTDTQYF
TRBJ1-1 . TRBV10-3 CATIVWGGARGLNTEAFF
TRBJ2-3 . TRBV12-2 CASRLALPGLATDTQYF
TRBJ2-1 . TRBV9 CASRGGLAGKGEQFF
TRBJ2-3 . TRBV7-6 CASSLEGQGSTDTQYF
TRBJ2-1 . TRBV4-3 CASSQESAWRGGNEQFF
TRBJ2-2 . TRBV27 CASSFLGGELFF
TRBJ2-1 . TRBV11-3 CASSPTSSYNEQFF
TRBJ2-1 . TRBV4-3 CASSQEPPVIKDEQFF
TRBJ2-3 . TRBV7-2 CASRPGTPRADTQYF
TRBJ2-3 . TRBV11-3 CASSFRGNTQYF
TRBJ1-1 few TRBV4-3 CASSQLDRALNTEAFF
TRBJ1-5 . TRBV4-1 CASSQEGSQPQHF
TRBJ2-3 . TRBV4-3 CASSQNGVGTDTQYF